Listed here are 23 T cell receptor beta chains from one sample, sequenced in a study of T-cell reconstitution after alpha-beta-depleted transplantation in children. The library targeted TCRbeta and was prepared with unique molecular identifiers. MiXCR, run by TCRdb on the PCR reads, gives a single entry per CDR3 protein. This table holds about 980,000 distinct CDR3 sequences, roughly 29% found once. This material consisted of PBMCs, mostly from graft donor cells, taken 360 days after TCRalphabeta/CD19-depleted stem cell transplant. Source of these receptors: a boy less than two years old who had a stem cell transplant for SCID, so the T cells may come from the graft donor.

The rearrangement uses TRBV6-2 or TRBV6-3 and TRBJ1-5, with D possibly being TRBD1 (6 bases). The germline V and J ends were trimmed by 9 bases and 2 bases, with 11 bases remaining between them. CDR1 is MNHEY and CDR2 is SVGEGT in the germline V gene. CDR3 length equals 13 residues. CDR3 region: CASGPGGNQPQHF. The CDR3, as DNA: TGTGCCAGTGGCCCAGGGGGCAATCAGCCCCAGCATTTT.

At least ten counts were recorded for this clonotype. The gene calls are TRBV20-1 and TRBJ2-7; TRBD1 matches 9 bases. The CDR3 consists of 13 residues. Losses at the gene ends were 7 bases for V and 5 bases for J; bases not matched to a gene: 9. Looked up from germline, CDR1 is DFQATT and CDR2 is SNEGSKA (reference sequence). The CDR3 spells CSGQQGAGDEQYF. The CDR3 DNA is TGCAGTGGCCAACAGGGGGCGGGCGACGAGCAGTACTTC.

The chain recombines TRBV4-1 with TRBJ2-1; perhaps TRBD2 as D (5 bases). V gave up 1 base and J gave up 1 base, with 14 bases separating them. The CDR3 covers 17 residues. Germline CDR1 and CDR2: MGHRA and YSYEKL. CDR3 protein: CASSQVVRVLSYNEQFF. In DNA, the CDR3 is TGCGCCAGCAGCCAAGTTGTGCGGGTCCTTTCCTACAATGAGCAGTTCTTC.

The chain joins TRBV7-8 to TRBJ2-5; no reliable D call. Germline CDR1 is SGHVS and CDR2 is FQNEAQ. V was shortened by 2 bases and J by 12 bases, with 13 bases between the two germline ends. The CDR3 extends over 12 amino acids. CDR3 nucleotides: TGTGCCAGCAGCTTAAGTGGCACAGACAAGTACTTC. Residues: CASSLSGTDKYF.

This clonotype was seen more than once but under ten times. This chain joins TRBV6-5 and TRBJ2-6; D perhaps matches TRBD1 (5 bases). CDR1 is MNHEY, CDR2 SVGAGI, per germline. The CDR3 has 16 residues. V was clipped by 6 bases and J by 3 bases, with 15 bases between them. Here the CDR3 DNA reads TGTGCCAGCAGATTACAGGACCTTGGTGGGGCCAACGTCCTGACTTTC. Protein sequence: CASRLQDLGGANVLTF.

The rearrangement links TRBV6-5 to TRBJ1-3; D unresolved. The CDR3 sequence is 15 residues long. CDR1 and CDR2 (germline): MNHEY, SVGAGI. V was trimmed by 2 bases and J by 7 bases, leaving 15 bases between them. The CDR3 region has the DNA TGTGCCAGCAGTTACACCGGCGGCAGACGTAACACCATATATTTT. As protein: CASSYTGGRRNTIYF.

This clonotype was counted between two and nine times. The J gene is TRBJ2-7, the V gene TRBV4-3; the match to TRBD1 covers 10 bases. CDR1 is LGHNA and CDR2 is YSLEER in the germline V gene. The J segment lost 5 bases and the V segment lost 3 bases, leaving 4 bases of the junction unmatched. This CDR3 is 14 amino acids long. The CDR3 DNA reads TGCGCCAGCAGCCAGGCCGGGACAGGGGACGAGCAGTACTTC. Translated: CASSQAGTGDEQYF.

This chain joins TRBV5-1 and TRBJ1-5; D may be TRBD1 (5 bases). V lost 0 bases to trimming and J lost 7 bases, with 11 bases between them. Germline values: CDR1 SGHRS, CDR2 YFSETQ. The CDR3 is 14 residues long. DNA of the CDR3: TGCGCCAGCAGCTTGGTGGAGGGGCCCCAGCCCCAGCATTTT. This codes for CASSLVEGPQPQHF.

The chain links TRBV28 to TRBJ2-7; TRBD2 matches 11 bases. Per the germline V gene, CDR1 is MDHEN and CDR2 is SYDVKM. The V and J ends lost 5 bases and 7 bases, in that order; junction bases with no gene match: 10. The CDR3 sequence is 15 residues long. The CDR3 is CASSPSLAGGHEQYF. The CDR3, as DNA: TGTGCCAGCAGTCCATCCCTAGCGGGGGGTCATGAGCAGTACTTC.

This clonotype showed up just a few times. The V and J genes are TRBV7-2 and TRBJ2-1, with 9 nucleotides matching TRBD2. V shed 2 bases and J 5 bases; nucleotides not matched to a gene: 25. Germline V lookup: CDR1 SGHTA, CDR2 FQGNSA. This CDR3 contains 22 residues. CDR3 in amino acids: CASSLPLGRAGGSRERNNEQFF. CDR3 nucleotides: TGTGCCAGCAGCTTACCTTTGGGGAGAGCGGGGGGCTCAAGGGAGAGGAACAATGAGCAGTTCTTC.

This clonotype was seen only once. This chain uses TRBV12-3 or TRBV12-4 with TRBJ1-5; TRBD1 matches at 8 bases. CDR3 length: 19 amino acids. V shed 4 bases and J 0 bases; nucleotides not matched to a gene: 14. The CDR3 region has the DNA TGTGCCAGCAGTTCCCGGTCTCCGGGACAGGAGTATAGCAATCAGCCCCAGCATTTT. Encoded protein: CASSSRSPGQEYSNQPQHF.

This clonotype has at least ten counts. The chain combines TRBV2 with TRBJ2-2, with D unresolved. The CDR3 extends over 13 amino acids. Germline values: CDR1 SNHLY, CDR2 FYNNEI. Trimming shortened V by 7 bases and J by 3 bases, and 9 bases separated the two germline ends. DNA of the CDR3: TGTGCCAGCATGGCAGTGTACACCGGGGAGCTGTTTTTT. Amino acids: CASMAVYTGELFF.

This rearrangement joins TRBV6-1 to TRBJ2-1, with D perhaps matching TRBD2 (7 bases). From germline, CDR1 is MNHNS and CDR2 SASEGT. This CDR3 spans 17 amino acids. The V and J ends lost 6 bases and 0 bases respectively, with 18 bases between them. DNA of the CDR3: TGTGCCAGCAGGGGGGGGCCTAGAATGAGCTCCTACAATGAGCAGTTCTTC. As protein: CASRGGPRMSSYNEQFF.

This chain links TRBV4-1 with TRBJ2-7; 7 bases line up with TRBD2. V was pared by 3 bases and J by 3 bases, with 5 bases of the junction left unmatched. This CDR3 has 14 residues. The V gene's germline CDR1 is MGHRA and CDR2 YSYEKL. The DNA of the CDR3 is TGCGCCAGCAGCCATACCGCGGGAGTCTACGAGCAGTACTTC. Its translation is CASSHTAGVYEQYF.

This clonotype was detected ten times or more. J is TRBJ2-5 and V is TRBV20-1; weak D call: TRBD2 (5 bases). The CDR3 is 12 residues long. The germline CDR1 and CDR2 sequences are DFQATT and SNEGSKA (reference sequence). Deletions cut 6 bases from V and 5 bases from J, with 13 bases between. The CDR3 spells CSASGREETQYF. The CDR3 bases are TGCAGTGCGAGTGGGAGAGAGGAGACCCAGTACTTC.

The chain carries TRBV6-2 or TRBV6-3 and TRBJ2-1; a possible D gene is TRBD1 (5 bases). The V end lost 5 bases, the J end lost 12 bases, and 20 bases lay between the germline ends. From germline, CDR1 is MNHEY and CDR2 SVGEGT. The CDR3 length is 14 residues. CDR3 in amino acids: CASSPDLTAIGQFF. In nucleotides, the CDR3 is TGTGCCAGCAGTCCCGATTTGACAGCCATCGGGCAGTTCTTC.

The gene calls are TRBV24-1 and TRBJ2-1, with D unresolved. The germline V gene has CDR1 KGHDR and CDR2 SFDVKD. Deletions cut 3 bases from V and 10 bases from J, with 9 bases between. The CDR3 consists of 12 residues. Here the CDR3 reads CATSDPLKEQFF. CDR3 nucleotide sequence: TGTGCCACCAGTGATCCCCTGAAAGAGCAGTTCTTC.

V usage is TRBV20-1 and J usage is TRBJ2-5, with D uncertain. Germline assignment: CDR1 DFQATT and CDR2 SNEGSKA (reference sequence). There are 12 residues in the CDR3. V was clipped by 3 bases and J by 2 bases, with 7 bases between them. The CDR3 DNA follows: TGCAGTGCTAGTATTAGTCAAGAGACCCAGTACTTC. It codes for CSASISQETQYF.

The V gene is TRBV18, the J gene TRBJ2-1, with D unresolved. Germline CDR1 and CDR2: KGHSH and LQKENI. The CDR3 spans 16 residues. V lost 3 bases and J 5 bases, leaving 17 bases between the germline ends. CDR3 DNA: TGTGCCAGCTCACCTGGTTCTTTGGGGATCCACAATGAGCAGTTCTTC. Translated: CASSPGSLGIHNEQFF.

The chain joins TRBV12-3 or TRBV12-4 to TRBJ1-1; 8 bases are shared with TRBD1. This CDR3 is built from 15 residues. J was trimmed by 6 bases and V by 0 bases; bases with no gene match: 6. The CDR3 bases are TGTGCCAGCAGTTTAGCCAGGACAGGGTGGTCTGAAGCTTTCTTT. Its protein is CASSLARTGWSEAFF.

This clonotype was picked up a small number of times. The J gene is TRBJ2-7, the V gene TRBV2, with 8 bases matching TRBD2. V was pared by 6 bases and J by 6 bases, with 13 bases of the junction left unmatched. This CDR3 is built from 15 residues. Germline V gene sequence: CDR1 SNHLY, CDR2 FYNNEI. This CDR3 is CASSPLAGSLGEQYF. The CDR3 nucleotides read TGTGCCAGCAGCCCTTTAGCGGGGTCTCTTGGCGAGCAGTACTTC.

V gene TRBV6-2 or TRBV6-3 combines with J gene TRBJ2-3; TRBD2 matches at 9 bases. Germline V gene data show CDR1 as MNHEY and CDR2 as SVGEGT. This CDR3 spans 16 amino acids. V lost 2 bases, J lost 1 base, and 4 bases stayed unmatched. The CDR3 bases are TGTGCCAGCAGTTACGGGCTAGCGGGACGCACAGATACGCAGTATTTT. It is translated as CASSYGLAGRTDTQYF.

V gene TRBV28 combines with J gene TRBJ2-1; D gene unclear. V lost 2 bases and J lost 1, with 9 bases in between. The CDR3 runs to 15 residues. Germline CDR1 is MDHEN and CDR2 is SYDVKM. The CDR3 nucleotides read TGTGCCAGCAGTTTAAGGTCAGAATCCTACAATGAGCAGTTCTTC. This translates into CASSLRSESYNEQFF.